Listed here are 26 T cell receptor beta chains from one sample, sequenced in a study of CD8+CD57+ T cells in acquired aplastic anemia. Genomic DNA acted as the template from which TCR beta VDJ combination and CDR3 sequence profiling were carried out. TCRdb passed the reads through MiXCR, listing each CDR3 protein once. The sample includes approximately 180,000 distinct CDR3 sequences, 55% to 65% of them seen just once. Only patients with CD8+CD57+ cell expansion on flow cytometry were chosen for sequencing. The sample was sorted CD4+, CD8+, or CD8+CD57+ T cells (not recorded which) from PBMCs. The receptors here all came from a human donor with aplastic anemia.

The rearrangement links TRBV7-4 to TRBJ1-1; D remains ambiguous. There are 15 residues in the CDR3. Looked up from germline, CDR1 is SGHVT and CDR2 is SQSDAQ. V shed 6 bases and J shed 0 bases, with 14 bases lying between them. CDR3 sequence reads: CASSLGRPLNTEAFF. The CDR3 bases are TGTGCCAGCAGTCTAGGGAGGCCCTTGAACACTGAAGCTTTCTTT.

The CDR3 loop is CASSVDGSYEQYF. CDR3 DNA: TGTGCCAGCAGCGTAGACGGCTCCTACGAGCAGTACTTC. The chain combines TRBV9 with TRBJ2-5, with D unclear. Judging by the DNA end, TRBJ2-7 fits better; the J call may be wrong. Germline V gives CDR1 SGDLS, CDR2 YYNGEE. This CDR3 has 13 amino acids.

This clonotype was counted between two and nine times. The chain uses TRBV9 and TRBJ1-1; possible D gene TRBD1, 6 bases. CDR3 size: 13 residues. Germline CDR1 and CDR2: SGDLS and YYNGEE. Trimming stripped 5 bases from V and 4 bases from J, with 12 bases between. The CDR3 loop reads CASSFQGFTEAFF. For the CDR3, the DNA is TGTGCCAGCAGTTTCCAGGGGTTCACTGAAGCTTTCTTT.

This clonotype appeared many times. This chain links TRBV25-1 with TRBJ1-1, with 8 nucleotides matching TRBD1. The germline V gene has CDR1 MGHDK and CDR2 SYGVNS. This CDR3 is built from 14 residues. V lost 4 bases and J lost 6; bases outside the gene matches: 7. As DNA, the CDR3 is TGTGCCAGCAGTGTGGCAGGGGGCTGGGCTGAAGCTTTCTTT. Translating it yields CASSVAGGWAEAFF.

The rearrangement uses TRBV12-3 or TRBV12-4 and TRBJ1-1; D not resolved. CDR3 length: 13 amino acids. Trimming pared 3 bases from V and 11 bases from J, leaving 16 bases between. The CDR3 loop reads CASSFSGYMGAFF. The CDR3 DNA follows: TGTGCCAGCAGTTTTTCAGGCTACATGGGGGCTTTCTTT.

Worth noting for this clonotype: This may come from a read error, since a much larger clone is one base off. The rearrangement uses TRBV11-2 and TRBJ2-6; a possible D gene is TRBD1 (5 bases). Germline V gives CDR1 SGHAT, CDR2 FQNNGV. V was clipped by 4 bases and J by 0 bases, with 10 bases between them. This CDR3 has 16 residues. The CDR3 DNA reads TGTGCCAGCAGCTCCGACAGATGCTCTGGGGCCAACGTCCTGACTTTC. It codes for CASSSDRCSGANVLTF.

This rearrangement joins TRBV7-6 to TRBJ2-3; D is undetermined. Trimming removed 2 bases from V and 5 bases from J, with 5 bases in between. Germline CDR1 and CDR2: SGHVS and FNYEAQ. The CDR3 spans 12 residues. In DNA, the CDR3 is TGTGCCAGCAGCTTATGGAGAGATACGCAGTATTTT. It translates to CASSLWRDTQYF.

This clonotype occurred a few times. The chain links TRBV7-2 to TRBJ1-4; D is ambiguous. V dropped 1 base and J dropped 4 bases, with 10 bases sitting between them. The CDR3 sequence is 15 residues long. CDR1 and CDR2 (germline): SGHTA, FQGNSA. CDR3 bases: TGTGCCAGCAGCTTAGTTGGGAGTGTTAATGAAAAACTGTTTTTT. It encodes CASSLVGSVNEKLFF.

The chain carries TRBV9 and TRBJ2-2, with D tentatively TRBD1 or TRBD2 (5 bases each). The germline V gene has CDR1 SGDLS and CDR2 YYNGEE. V lost 0 bases, J lost 2 bases, and 11 bases lay in between. The CDR3 runs 16 residues. The CDR3 reads CASSVGAGTNTGELFF. DNA of the CDR3: TGTGCCAGCAGCGTAGGTGCCGGGACCAACACCGGGGAGCTGTTTTTT.

The J gene is TRBJ2-1, the V gene TRBV7-8; D ambiguous. The CDR3 covers 15 residues. V lost 5 bases to trimming and J lost 0 bases, with 11 bases between them. Germline V gene sequence: CDR1 SGHVS, CDR2 FQNEAQ. The CDR3 DNA reads as TGTGCCAGCAGCCCTGACTTGAGCTCCTACAATGAGCAGTTCTTC. Protein sequence: CASSPDLSSYNEQFF.

The rearrangement joins TRBV7-9 to TRBJ1-6; 7 bases fit TRBD1. CDR1 and CDR2 (germline): SEHNR, FQNEAQ (reference sequence). V lost 4 bases, J lost 10 bases, and 13 bases stayed unmatched. The CDR3 covers 16 residues. As DNA, the CDR3 is TGTGCCAGCAGCTCCCTCGGGGACAGTGTTGGGTCACCCCTCCACTTT. The encoded protein is CASSSLGDSVGSPLHF.

This chain connects TRBV7-3 to TRBJ2-7, with D possibly TRBD2 on 6 matching bases. The V end lost 2 bases, the J end lost 2 bases, and 16 bases lay between the germline ends. The CDR3 totals 16 residues. The germline CDR1 and CDR2 sequences are SGHTA and FQGTGA. CDR3 sequence: CASSLLGGTATYEQYF. CDR3 bases: TGTGCCAGCAGCTTACTCGGCGGGACGGCGACCTACGAGCAGTACTTC.

The DNA of the CDR3 is TGTGCCAGTACTGAAGGGGACGGGGCCAACGTCCTGACTTTC. It codes for CASTEGDGANVLTF. The genes are TRBV19 and TRBJ2-6; possibly TRBD1 or TRBD2 for D (5 bases each). In germline, CDR1 is LNHDA, CDR2 SQIVND (reference sequence). The V gene lost 7 bases and the J gene lost 4 bases, with 11 bases spanning the gap. CDR3 length equals 14 residues.

The genes are TRBV7-6 and TRBJ2-5; 14 bases match TRBD2. CDR3 length: 14 amino acids. Germline V gives CDR1 SGHVS, CDR2 FNYEAQ. V lost 7 bases and J lost 4; bases outside the gene matches: 2. The CDR3 DNA sequence: TGTGCCAGCAAAGGACTAGCGGGGGGAGAGACCCAGTACTTC. Translated: CASKGLAGGETQYF.

The V call is TRBV29-1, the J call TRBJ2-7, with no clear D. Germline assignment: CDR1 SQVTM and CDR2 ANQGSEA. This CDR3 has 11 amino acids. Deletions cut 7 bases from V and 5 bases from J, with 12 bases between. CDR3 residues: CSAFSNHEQYF. In DNA form, the CDR3 reads TGCAGCGCTTTTTCTAACCACGAGCAGTACTTC.

The gene calls are TRBV10-2 and TRBJ2-1; TRBD2 aligns across 9 bases. The junction had 6 bases not matched to a gene; V was cut back by 1 base and J by 5 bases. The CDR3 is 16 residues long. Germline values: CDR1 WSHSY, CDR2 SAAADI. The CDR3 sequence: CASSEFATSGNNEQFF. DNA of the CDR3: TGCGCCAGCAGTGAGTTTGCGACTAGCGGTAACAATGAGCAGTTCTTC.

The rearrangement uses TRBV19 and TRBJ1-2; 10 nucleotides line up with TRBD1. V shed 3 bases, J shed 4 bases, and the junction held 5 bases outside the gene matches. The CDR3 length is 15 residues. CDR1 and CDR2 (germline): LNHDA, SQIVND (reference sequence). The DNA for the CDR3 is TGTGCCAGTAGTATCCGGACAGGGGGTGGCTATGGCTACACCTTC. It yields the protein CASSIRTGGGYGYTF.

The chain joins TRBV7-6 to TRBJ1-3, with D perhaps matching TRBD1 (5 bases). The CDR3 is made up of 15 amino acids. In germline, CDR1 is SGHVS, CDR2 FNYEAQ. The V gene lost 4 bases and the J gene lost 4 bases, with 14 bases spanning the gap. In DNA form, the CDR3 reads TGTGCCAGCAGCTCTAGAGAAGGGGCCGGAAACACCATATATTTT. This gives the protein CASSSREGAGNTIYF.

The chain uses TRBV20-1 and TRBJ1-4; D is perhaps TRBD1 (6 bases). Trimming stripped 4 bases from V and 8 bases from J, with 8 bases between. This CDR3 comprises 11 residues. Germline V gene lookup returns CDR1 DFQATT and CDR2 SNEGSKA (reference sequence). CDR3 amino acids: CSANREEKLFF. CDR3 bases: TGCAGTGCTAACAGGGAAGAAAAACTGTTTTTT.

In regard to this clonotype: A much bigger clone sits one base away, suggesting this may be a read error. J is TRBJ2-1 and V is TRBV7-7; weak D call: TRBD2 (5 bases). This CDR3 spans 15 amino acids. CDR1 SSHAT and CDR2 FNYEAQ come from the germline V gene (reference sequence). CDR3 nucleotides: TGTGCTAGCAGCTTAGGACTGGACTCCTACAATGAGCAGGTCTTC. Translating gives CASSLGLDSYNEQVF. The full variable domain, in which reference TRBV7-7 and TRBJ2-1 provide the parts outside the CDR3, is GAGVSQSPRYKVTKRGQDVTLRCDPISSHATLYWYQQALGQGPEFLTYFNYEAQPDKSGLPSDRFSAERPEGSISTLTIQRTEQRDSAMYRCASSLGLDSYNEQVFGPGTRLTVL.

This chain joins TRBV7-9 and TRBJ2-1; weak D call: TRBD2 (6 bases). The CDR3 has 15 residues. The germline gives CDR1 SEHNR, CDR2 FQNEAQ (reference sequence). V was shortened by 4 bases and J by 2 bases, with 12 bases between the two germline ends. CDR3 bases: TGTGCCAGCAGCTACCTAGCGATACCCTACAATGAGCAGTTCTTC. Translating gives CASSYLAIPYNEQFF.

This chain connects TRBV2 to TRBJ2-7; a possible D gene is TRBD1 (6 bases). Trimming pared 8 bases from V and 7 bases from J, leaving 12 bases between. Per germline, CDR1 SNHLY and CDR2 FYNNEI. This CDR3 is 11 amino acids long. The CDR3 DNA reads TGTGCCAGCGAGGTGAGGGGGGAGCAGTACTTC. It encodes CASEVRGEQYF. The variable domain in full, with the rest retrieved from reference TRBV2 and TRBJ2-7, is EPEVTQTPSHQVTQMGQEVILRCVPISNHLYFYWYRQILGQKVEFLVSFYNNEISEKSEIFDDQFSVERPDGSNFTLKIRSTKLEDSAMYFCASEVRGEQYFGPGTRLTVT.

The chain recombines TRBV2 with TRBJ2-2; the D gene is possibly TRBD1 (5 bases). V was cut by 7 bases and J by 4 bases, with 13 bases left in between. This CDR3 has 14 residues. CDR1 and CDR2 (germline): SNHLY, FYNNEI. The CDR3 DNA reads as TGTGCCAGCACCTCAGGGTGGAGCACCGGGGAGCTGTTTTTT. The encoded protein is CASTSGWSTGELFF.

This chain uses TRBV10-1 with TRBJ1-2; 12 bases are a match to TRBD1. The V segment lost 3 bases and the J segment 8 bases; nucleotides outside the gene matches: 10. The germline V gene encodes CDR1 WNHNN and CDR2 SYGVQD (reference sequence). The CDR3 is made up of 16 amino acids. The CDR3 DNA reads as TGCGCCAGCAGTGATAAGTGGGGACAGGGGGCTGAGGGCTACACCTTC. Protein product: CASSDKWGQGAEGYTF.

This chain joins TRBV10-2 and TRBJ1-4; weak D call: TRBD1 (5 bases). The V end was cut by 4 bases, the J end by 5 bases, with 11 bases between. The length of the CDR3 is 14 residues. Germline loops: CDR1 WSHSY, CDR2 SAAADI. CDR3 nucleotides: TGCGCCAGCAGTGTGGGACGGCTGAATGAAAAACTGTTTTTT. Amino acid sequence: CASSVGRLNEKLFF.

This clonotype was seen repeatedly, ten times or more. The rearrangement uses TRBV13 and TRBJ1-1, with D tentatively TRBD1 (6 bases). The CDR3 spans 13 residues. V gave up 3 bases and J gave up 7 bases, with 12 bases separating them. The germline gives CDR1 PRHDT, CDR2 FYEKMQ (reference sequence). CDR3 sequence: CASSFTGLGEAFF. In nucleotides, the CDR3 is TGTGCCAGCAGCTTTACAGGGTTGGGTGAAGCTTTCTTT.